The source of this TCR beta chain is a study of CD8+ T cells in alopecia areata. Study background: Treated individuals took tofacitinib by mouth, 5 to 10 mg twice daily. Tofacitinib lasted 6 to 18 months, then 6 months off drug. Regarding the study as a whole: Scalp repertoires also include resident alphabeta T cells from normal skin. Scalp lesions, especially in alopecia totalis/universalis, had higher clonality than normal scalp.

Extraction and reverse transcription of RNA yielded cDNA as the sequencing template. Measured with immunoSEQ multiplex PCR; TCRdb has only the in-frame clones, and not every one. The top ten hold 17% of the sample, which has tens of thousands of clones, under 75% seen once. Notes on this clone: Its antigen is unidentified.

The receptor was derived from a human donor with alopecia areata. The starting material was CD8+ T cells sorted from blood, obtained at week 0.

CDR3: CSVGGLAGREQYF. The CDR3 region has the DNA TGCAGCGTCGGGGGACTAGCGGGGCGTGAGCAGTACTTC. The rearrangement links TRBV29-1 to TRBJ2-7; TRBD2 agrees at 13 bases. This CDR3 has 13 residues. Looked up from germline, CDR1 is SQVTM and CDR2 is ANQGSEA. With V trimmed by 6 bases and J by 7 bases, 6 bases remained unmatched.